This passage covers 25 T cell receptor beta chains from one sample sequenced in a study of cytomegalovirus exposure and HLA in healthy donors. Primers: 60 Vbeta forward and 13 Jbeta reverse. This table comes from immunoSEQ multiplex PCR, and its TCRdb copy is limited to in-frame clones, with some not included. The data show about 180,000 clones, around 82% seen once. Material: PBMCs. Every receptor here comes from a man aged 55 to 70 in good health and CMV-seronegative.

The gene calls are TRBV30 and TRBJ2-5; 7 bases agree with TRBD1. Germline CDR1 is GTSNPN and CDR2 is SVGIG (reference sequence). J lost 11 bases, V lost 0 bases, and 15 bases had no gene match. The CDR3 is 15 residues long. CDR3 nucleotides: TGTGCCTGGAGTGTCCAGGCGTGGGGTCAGGGGGAGCAGTACTTC. Protein sequence: CAWSVQAWGQGEQYF.

This chain connects TRBV6-5 to TRBJ2-7, with 9 bases fitting TRBD2. Germline CDR1 reads MNHEY; CDR2 reads SVGAGI. V dropped 2 bases and J dropped 6; count of bases not matched to a gene: 11. This CDR3 region has 16 residues. The CDR3 is CASSYPTAGGPSEQYF. CDR3 sequence (DNA): TGTGCCAGCAGTTACCCCACTGCGGGAGGGCCTAGCGAGCAGTACTTC.

The V call is TRBV28, the J call TRBJ1-1; D ambiguous. The CDR3 runs 14 residues. Trimming shortened V by 5 bases and J by 5 bases, and 15 bases separated the two germline ends. Germline V gene sequence: CDR1 MDHEN, CDR2 SYDVKM. In DNA form, the CDR3 reads TGTGCCAGCAGTCCAGGCCTGGAGGTAACTGAAGCTTTCTTT. It yields the protein CASSPGLEVTEAFF.

The rearrangement joins TRBV5-1 to TRBJ1-1; a weak D match, TRBD1 (5 bases). V was cut by 4 bases and J by 2 bases, with 9 bases left in between. The CDR3 sequence is 13 residues long. Germline V gene lookup returns CDR1 SGHRS and CDR2 YFSETQ. Here the CDR3 DNA reads TGCGCCAGCAGCCACCAGGGTAACACTGAAGCTTTCTTT. Its protein product is CASSHQGNTEAFF. The variable domain in full, with the rest retrieved from reference TRBV5-1 and TRBJ1-1, is KAGVTQTPRYLIKTRGQQVTLSCSPISGHRSVSWYQQTPGQGLQFLFEYFSETQRNKGNFPGRFSGRQFSNSRSEMNVSTLELGDSALYLCASSHQGNTEAFFGQGTRLTVV.

This clone has a handful of counts. The rearrangement uses TRBV19 and TRBJ1-4; D uncertain. The CDR3 loop spans 15 amino acids. Germline V gene sequence: CDR1 LNHDA, CDR2 SQIVND (reference sequence). V was trimmed by 3 bases and J by 4 bases, leaving 12 bases between them. CDR3 sequence (DNA): TGTGCCAGTAGTATGTGGAGGGTGAATAATGAAAAACTGTTTTTT. Amino acid sequence: CASSMWRVNNEKLFF.

The chain recombines TRBV27 with TRBJ1-5, with D possibly TRBD1 on 6 matching bases. The CDR3 length is 20 residues. Per germline, CDR1 MNHEY and CDR2 SMNVEV (reference sequence). Trimming removed 2 bases from V and 5 bases from J, with 28 bases in between. The CDR3 DNA follows: TGTGCCAGCAGTTTAAGGGCCACAGGGATCCCCTCCCAGATCGATCAGCCCCAGCATTTT. It is translated as CASSLRATGIPSQIDQPQHF.

In its sample, this clone was seen once. The genes are TRBV21-1 and TRBJ2-7; whether TRBD1, the table's D call, matches the DNA was not checked. TRBV21-1 is given as a pseudogene. The CDR3 has 14 residues. The CDR3 coding sequence is TGTGCCAGCAGCAAAGGGACATTCTCCTACGAGCAGTACTTC. Translated, it gives CASSKGTFSYEQYF.

This clone was found a few times. This rearrangement joins TRBV6-6 to TRBJ2-1, with 8 nucleotides matching TRBD2. The CDR3 spans 14 residues. V lost 4 bases and J lost 7; bases outside the gene matches: 6. CDR1 MNHNY and CDR2 SVGAGI come from the germline V gene (reference sequence). CDR3 sequence: CASSSGGAWNEQFF. The CDR3 DNA reads as TGTGCCAGCAGTTCCGGGGGGGCGTGGAATGAGCAGTTCTTC.

This chain connects TRBV5-1 to TRBJ2-1, with D possibly being TRBD2 (6 bases). Trimming stripped 1 base from V and 1 base from J, with 12 bases between. Germline V gene data show CDR1 as SGHRS and CDR2 as YFSETQ. This CDR3 has 16 residues. CDR3: CASSLWGDFSYNEQFF. For the CDR3, the DNA is TGCGCCAGCAGCTTGTGGGGGGACTTTTCCTACAATGAGCAGTTCTTC.

This sequence joins TRBV5-1 and TRBJ1-4, with 9 nucleotides matching TRBD1. The J segment lost 3 bases and the V segment lost 0 bases, leaving 3 bases of the junction unmatched. The CDR3 sequence is 16 residues long. CDR1 is SGHRS, CDR2 YFSETQ, per germline. CDR3 nucleotide sequence: TGCGCCAGCAGCTTGGCGGGACAGGGTTCTAATGAAAAACTGTTTTTT. Translation: CASSLAGQGSNEKLFF.

The chain links TRBV19 to TRBJ2-1, with 9 nucleotides matching TRBD1. V trimming: 5 bases; J trimming: 3 bases; junction bases outside the gene matches: 5. CDR3 length: 15 amino acids. Germline CDR1 is LNHDA and CDR2 is SQIVND (reference sequence). CDR3 loop: CASSLRDRVYNEQFF. The CDR3 region has the DNA TGTGCCAGTAGTCTTAGGGACAGGGTCTACAATGAGCAGTTCTTC.

V gene TRBV7-2 combines with J gene TRBJ2-7; D is perhaps TRBD1 (6 bases). CDR1 and CDR2 from the germline V gene are SGHTA and FQGNSA. The CDR3 spans 14 residues. Between the trimmed V and J ends, which lost 3 bases and 3 bases, there was a span of 12 bases. The CDR3 DNA sequence: TGTGCCAGCAGCTTTAGTCTGGACAGCTACGAGCAGTACTTC. Translating it yields CASSFSLDSYEQYF.

The CDR3 sequence: CASSYHLTSGESTDTQYF. The DNA for the CDR3 is TGTGCCAGCAGTTACCACTTGACTAGCGGGGAAAGCACAGATACGCAGTATTTT. The rearrangement joins TRBV2 to TRBJ2-3; the match to TRBD2 covers 11 bases. CDR3 length: 18 amino acids. V gave up 5 bases and J gave up 0 bases; unmatched junction bases: 10. CDR1 is SNHLY, CDR2 FYNNEI, per germline. The full variable domain, with the rest looked up from reference TRBV2 and TRBJ2-3, is EPEVTQTPSHQVTQMGQEVILRCVPISNHLYFYWYRQILGQKVEFLVSFYNNEISEKSEIFDDQFSVERPDGSNFTLKIRSTKLEDSAMYFCASSYHLTSGESTDTQYFGPGTRLTVL.

In the case of this clone: At one end, the junction sequence differs from germline, possibly due to a read error. CDR3 amino acids: CASRVEGDNQPQNF. The CDR3 region has the DNA TGTGCCAGCAGAGTCGAGGGGGACAATCAGCCCCAGAATTTT. The chain employs TRBV28 and TRBJ1-5; a weak D match, TRBD1 (6 bases). The length of the CDR3 is 14 residues. Germline-derived CDR1 and CDR2 are MDHEN and SYDVKM.

In the case of this clone: This sample includes further DNA sequences coding for the same CDR3. The rearrangement joins TRBV28 to TRBJ2-7, with 9 positions matching TRBD1. Losses at the gene ends were 3 bases for V and 3 bases for J; bases not matched to a gene: 3. Germline-derived CDR1 and CDR2 are MDHEN and SYDVKM. CDR3 length: 14 amino acids. CDR3 nucleotides: TGTGCCAGCAGTTTGACAGGGGGGAACTACGAGCAGTACTTC. Protein product: CASSLTGGNYEQYF. Full variable domain (outside the CDR3, taken from reference TRBV28 and TRBJ2-7): DVKVTQSSRYLVKRTGEKVFLECVQDMDHENMFWYRQDPGLGLRLIYFSYDVKMKEKGDIPEGYSVSREKKERFSLILESASTNQTSMYLCASSLTGGNYEQYFGPGTRLTVT.

This clone was detected a few times. A read error may account for a junction end that differs from germline. This chain joins TRBV5-1 and TRBJ1-5; a weak D match, TRBD1 (5 bases). The CDR3 runs 13 residues. Per germline, CDR1 SGHRS and CDR2 YFSETQ. This CDR3 is CASSLAGGQPQNF. As DNA, the CDR3 is TGCGCCAGCAGCTTGGCCGGGGGTCAGCCCCAGAATTTT. The entire variable domain, with the rest obtained from reference TRBV5-1 and TRBJ1-5, is as follows: KAGVTQTPRYLIKTRGQQVTLSCSPISGHRSVSWYQQTPGQGLQFLFEYFSETQRNKGNFPGRFSGRQFSNSRSEMNVSTLELGDSALYLCASSLAGGQPQNFGDGTRLSIL.

Concerning this clone: An end of the junction does not agree with germline; a read error may underlie this. The genes are TRBV7-7 and TRBJ2-5; tentatively, D is TRBD1 (5 bases). The CDR3 is made up of 14 amino acids. Germline loops: CDR1 SSHAT, CDR2 FNYEAQ (reference sequence). The CDR3 DNA follows: TGTGCTAGCAGCTTATCTTGGGGCGGCGAGACCCAGTACTTC. Its translation: CASSLSWGGETQYF. The full variable domain, its missing parts supplied by reference TRBV7-7 and TRBJ2-5, is GAGVSQSPRYKVTKRGQDVTLRCDPISSHATLYWYQQALGQGPEFLTYFNYEAQPDKSGLPSDRFSAERPEGSISTLTIQRTEQRDSAMYRCASSLSWGGETQYFGPGTRLLVL.

This rearrangement joins TRBV5-8 to TRBJ2-2; TRBD2 matches 9 bases. There are 17 residues in the CDR3. J lost 3 bases, V lost 0 bases, and 6 bases had no gene match. The germline gives CDR1 SGHTS, CDR2 YDEGEE. DNA of the CDR3: TGTGCCAGCAGCTTGGGGTCTAGCGGGGTCTACACCGGGGAGCTGTTTTTT. Translation gives CASSLGSSGVYTGELFF.

This clone showed up just once. J is TRBJ2-3 and V is TRBV15; D perhaps matches TRBD2 (6 bases). V lost 0 bases and J lost 0, with 10 bases in between. The CDR3 is 16 amino acids. Germline CDR1 reads LNHNV; CDR2 reads YYDKDF (reference sequence). CDR3 amino acids: CATSRDLGTSTDTQYF. The CDR3 nucleotides are TGTGCCACCAGCAGAGATCTCGGGACTAGCACAGATACGCAGTATTTT. Drawing the rest from reference TRBV15 and TRBJ2-3, the complete variable domain is DAMVIQNPRYQVTQFGKPVTLSCSQTLNHNVMYWYQQKSSQAPKLLFHYYDKDFNNEADTPDNFQSRRPNTSFCFLDIRSPGLGDTAMYLCATSRDLGTSTDTQYFGPGTRLTVL.

The CDR3 coding sequence is TGTGCCAGCCCGACTAGCGGGAGAGGGCGAGGCGGCACAGATACGCAGTATTTT. It translates to CASPTSGRGRGGTDTQYF. The V gene is TRBV21-1, the J gene TRBJ2-3; TRBD2, the table's D call, was not compared with the DNA. TRBV21-1 is a pseudogene. The CDR3 consists of 18 residues.

The table lists this clone with a count of one. V and J are TRBV7-9 and TRBJ1-2, with unresolved D. Germline CDR1 and CDR2: SEHNR and FQNEAQ (reference sequence). The CDR3 length is 15 residues. V was cut by 2 bases and J by 4 bases, with 14 bases left in between. CDR3: CASSLIQNSFYGYTF. CDR3 nucleotides: TGTGCCAGCAGCTTAATACAGAATTCTTTCTATGGCTACACCTTC.

This sequence joins TRBV9 and TRBJ2-7, with 12 bases lining up with TRBD2. Germline V CDR1 and CDR2: SGDLS, YYNGEE. V lost 3 bases and J lost 2; bases outside the gene matches: 9. This CDR3 is 17 amino acids long. The CDR3 here is CASSDGLAGNRTYEQYF. The DNA for the CDR3 is TGTGCCAGCAGCGATGGACTAGCGGGAAACCGAACCTACGAGCAGTACTTC.

This chain links TRBV2 with TRBJ2-5, with D tentatively TRBD1 (5 bases). The CDR3 runs 12 residues. Per germline, CDR1 SNHLY and CDR2 FYNNEI. Trimming left V 4 bases short and J 13 bases short, with 16 bases between. The CDR3 reads CASSALAGAMYF. CDR3 sequence (DNA): TGTGCCAGCAGTGCTCTGGCTGGGGCCATGTACTTC.

This chain uses TRBV27 with TRBJ1-1; D is unclear. The CDR3 runs 13 residues. Between the trimmed V and J ends, which lost 5 bases and 11 bases, there was a span of 18 bases. Germline V CDR1 and CDR2: MNHEY, SMNVEV (reference sequence). This CDR3 is CASSMTSQRYAFF. Here the CDR3 DNA reads TGTGCCAGCAGTATGACCTCGCAGAGGTATGCTTTCTTT.

The chain employs TRBV25-1 and TRBJ1-2, with TRBD1 matching over 9 bases. With 3 bases clipped from V and 5 bases from J, the junction kept 4 bases outside the gene matches. Looked up from germline, CDR1 is MGHDK and CDR2 is SYGVNS. This CDR3 region has 14 residues. The CDR3 DNA reads as TGTGCCAGCAGTGATACAGGGGGCGTTTATGGCTACACCTTC. Protein product: CASSDTGGVYGYTF.